The next 10 T cell receptor beta chains were all read from a single sample in a study of T cells after posttransplantation cyclophosphamide. Profiled with immunoSEQ multiplex PCR; TCRdb holds only in-frame clones, not every one. There are tens of thousands of clones in the sample, none observed a single time. The sample was PBMCs. The receptors stem from a woman aged 55-69 years in good health, CMV-negative, and a related stem cell transplant donor.

In this sample, this clone turned up many times. The chain uses TRBV2 and TRBJ2-1; 10 positions match TRBD2. The CDR3 is 15 residues long. The germline V gene has CDR1 SNHLY and CDR2 FYNNEI. Losses at the gene ends were 4 bases for V and 6 bases for J; bases not matched to a gene: 6. The CDR3 bases are TGTGCCAGCAGTGGGACTAGCGGCAATTTCAATGAGCAGTTCTTC. Protein sequence: CASSGTSGNFNEQFF.

The chain links TRBV28 to TRBJ1-6, with D uncertain. V lost 6 bases and J 14 bases, leaving 14 bases between the germline ends. The CDR3 runs 12 residues. Germline V lookup: CDR1 MDHEN, CDR2 SYDVKM. Here the CDR3 reads CASRLVGASLHF. The CDR3 coding sequence is TGTGCCAGCAGGTTGGTAGGAGCGTCCCTCCACTTT.

This clone was found many times. The gene calls are TRBV15 and TRBJ2-2, with 11 nucleotides matching TRBD2. V trimming: 1 base; J trimming: 0 bases; junction bases outside the gene matches: 4. Germline loops: CDR1 LNHNV, CDR2 YYDKDF (reference sequence). The CDR3 length is 18 residues. The CDR3 nucleotides read TGTGCCACCAGCAGAGTGCCTAGCGGGGGGTCGAACACCGGGGAGCTGTTTTTT. The encoded protein is CATSRVPSGGSNTGELFF.

This clone is medium-sized within its sample. The chain combines TRBV2 with TRBJ2-7; tentatively, D is TRBD1 or TRBD2 (5 bases each). V lost 6 bases, J lost 5 bases, and 14 bases lay in between. The CDR3 length is 13 residues. Germline V lookup: CDR1 SNHLY, CDR2 FYNNEI. CDR3 sequence (DNA): TGTGCCAGCAGCCAGGACACCGGGAACGAGCAGTACTTC. Encoded protein: CASSQDTGNEQYF. Combining the CDR3 with reference TRBV2 and TRBJ2-7 gives the whole variable domain EPEVTQTPSHQVTQMGQEVILRCVPISNHLYFYWYRQILGQKVEFLVSFYNNEISEKSEIFDDQFSVERPDGSNFTLKIRSTKLEDSAMYFCASSQDTGNEQYFGPGTRLTVT.

At least ten counts were recorded for this clone. The chain joins TRBV28 to TRBJ1-4, with D possibly being TRBD1 (5 bases). Trimming removed 5 bases at V and 8 bases at J, with 18 bases between. The germline CDR1 and CDR2 sequences are MDHEN and SYDVKM. CDR3 length: 15 residues. The CDR3 bases are TGTGCCAGCAGTCTGGGGGGGGGATTTGGGGAAAAACTGTTTTTT. Translated, it gives CASSLGGGFGEKLFF.

This clone was counted at least ten times. This sequence joins TRBV30 and TRBJ1-1; D is ambiguous. CDR1 and CDR2 from the germline V gene are GTSNPN and SVGIG (reference sequence). This CDR3 has 11 amino acids. V dropped 5 bases and J dropped 5 bases, with 9 bases sitting between them. CDR3 sequence (DNA): TGTGCCTGGGGAGGGCCGACTGAAGCTTTCTTT. Protein: CAWGGPTEAFF.

The sample holds many counts of this clone. This chain joins TRBV2 and TRBJ1-2, with D possibly TRBD1 on 6 matching bases. Germline V gene lookup returns CDR1 SNHLY and CDR2 FYNNEI. The CDR3 contains 13 residues. V was clipped by 10 bases and J by 1 base, with 13 bases between them. CDR3 loop: CATPQGYNYGYTF. The CDR3 DNA is TGTGCCACCCCACAGGGATATAACTATGGCTACACCTTC.

This clone was picked up many times. This chain joins TRBV28 and TRBJ1-1; a weak D match, TRBD1 (6 bases). The V end lost 6 bases, the J end lost 1 base, and 9 bases lay between the germline ends. The CDR3 runs to 13 residues. The germline gives CDR1 MDHEN, CDR2 SYDVKM. The CDR3 nucleotides read TGTGCCAGCAGGAACAGGGCGAACACTGAAGCTTTCTTT. It yields the protein CASRNRANTEAFF.

This clone has just a few counts. J is TRBJ1-5 and V is TRBV28; TRBD1 is a possible D gene (6 bases). Germline CDR1 reads MDHEN; CDR2 reads SYDVKM. The CDR3 runs 14 residues. Trimming took 8 bases from V and 1 from J, leaving 12 bases between them. The CDR3 DNA reads as TGTGCCAGCCTGGACAGTGGGAGCAATCAGCCCCAGCATTTT. Translated: CASLDSGSNQPQHF. Drawing the rest from reference TRBV28 and TRBJ1-5, the complete variable domain is DVKVTQSSRYLVKRTGEKVFLECVQDMDHENMFWYRQDPGLGLRLIYFSYDVKMKEKGDIPEGYSVSREKKERFSLILESASTNQTSMYLCASLDSGSNQPQHFGDGTRLSIL.

This clone was seen ten or more times. The rearrangement links TRBV6-6 to TRBJ1-3; D is perhaps TRBD1 (6 bases). The CDR3 consists of 14 residues. CDR1 is MNHNY and CDR2 is SVGAGI in the germline V gene (reference sequence). V lost 2 bases and J lost 10, with 15 bases in between. The CDR3 loop is CASSYKTGRQTIYF. CDR3 sequence (DNA): TGTGCCAGCAGTTACAAAACAGGGCGACAGACCATATATTTT.